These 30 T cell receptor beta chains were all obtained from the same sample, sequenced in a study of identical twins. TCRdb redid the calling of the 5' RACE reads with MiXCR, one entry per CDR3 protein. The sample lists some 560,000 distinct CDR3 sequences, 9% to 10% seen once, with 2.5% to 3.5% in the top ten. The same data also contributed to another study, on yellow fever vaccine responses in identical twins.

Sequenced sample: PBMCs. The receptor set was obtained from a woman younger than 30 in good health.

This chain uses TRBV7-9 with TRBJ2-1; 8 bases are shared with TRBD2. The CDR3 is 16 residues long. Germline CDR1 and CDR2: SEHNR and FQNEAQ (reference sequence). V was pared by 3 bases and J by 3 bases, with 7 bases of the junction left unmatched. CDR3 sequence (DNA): TGTGCCAGCAGCTTCCGGTCAGCGGGGGTCTACAATGAGCAGTTCTTC. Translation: CASSFRSAGVYNEQFF.

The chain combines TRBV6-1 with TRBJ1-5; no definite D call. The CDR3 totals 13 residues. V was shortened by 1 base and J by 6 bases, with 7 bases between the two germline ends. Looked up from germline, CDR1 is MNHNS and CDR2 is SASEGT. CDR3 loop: CASSEEGRQPQHF. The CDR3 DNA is TGTGCCAGCAGTGAAGAGGGCCGTCAGCCCCAGCATTTT.

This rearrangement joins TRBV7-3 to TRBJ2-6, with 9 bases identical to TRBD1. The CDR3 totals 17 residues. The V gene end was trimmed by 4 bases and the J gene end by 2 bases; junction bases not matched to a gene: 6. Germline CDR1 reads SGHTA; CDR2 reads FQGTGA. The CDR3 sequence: CASSWGQGLTGANVLTF. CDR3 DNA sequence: TGTGCCAGCAGCTGGGGACAGGGCTTGACTGGGGCCAACGTCCTGACTTTC. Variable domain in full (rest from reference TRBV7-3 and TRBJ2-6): GAGVSQTPSNKVTEKGKYVELRCDPISGHTALYWYRQSLGQGPEFLIYFQGTGAADDSGLPNDRFFAVRPEGSVSTLKIQRTERGDSAVYLCASSWGQGLTGANVLTFGAGSRLTVL.

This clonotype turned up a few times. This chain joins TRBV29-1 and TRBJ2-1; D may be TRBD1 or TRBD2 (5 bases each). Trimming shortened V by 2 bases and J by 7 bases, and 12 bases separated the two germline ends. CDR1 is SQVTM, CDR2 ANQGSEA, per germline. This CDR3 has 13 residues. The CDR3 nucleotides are TGCAGCGTTGAACGAGGGGCCAAAAATGAGCAGTTCTTC. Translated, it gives CSVERGAKNEQFF.

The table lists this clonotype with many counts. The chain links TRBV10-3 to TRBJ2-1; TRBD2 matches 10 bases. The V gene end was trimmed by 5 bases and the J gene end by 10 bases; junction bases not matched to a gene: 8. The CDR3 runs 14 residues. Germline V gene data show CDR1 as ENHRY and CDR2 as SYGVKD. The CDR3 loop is CAISRSGRDEEQFF. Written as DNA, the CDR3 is TGTGCCATCAGTAGGAGCGGGAGGGACGAGGAGCAGTTCTTC.

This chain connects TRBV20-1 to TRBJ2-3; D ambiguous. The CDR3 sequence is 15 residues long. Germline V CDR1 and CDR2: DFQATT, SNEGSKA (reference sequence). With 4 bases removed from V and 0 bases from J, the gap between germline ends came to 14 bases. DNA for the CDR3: TGCAGTGCTACCTGGACGGTGACTAGCACAGATACGCAGTATTTT. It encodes CSATWTVTSTDTQYF.

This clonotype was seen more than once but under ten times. CDR3 sequence (DNA): TGTGCCAGCAGCTTGGTCGTCGATGAAAAACTGTTTTTT. This sequence encodes CASSLVVDEKLFF. The chain uses TRBV7-9 and TRBJ1-4, with D unresolved. Trimming took 3 bases from V and 6 from J, leaving 8 bases between them. Germline-derived CDR1 and CDR2 are SEHNR and FQNEAQ (reference sequence). CDR3 length: 13 amino acids.

This CDR3 reads CASASIPYEQYF. The CDR3 nucleotides are TGTGCCAGCGCTTCAATCCCGTACGAGCAGTACTTC. This chain connects TRBV25-1 to TRBJ2-7; no clear D gene. Trimming pared 8 bases from V and 4 bases from J, leaving 12 bases between. The CDR3 has 12 amino acids. In germline, CDR1 is MGHDK, CDR2 SYGVNS.

The CDR3 nucleotides are TGTGCCAGCAGTACGAGGACAGGGTTTTCACCCCTCCACTTT. Protein product: CASSTRTGFSPLHF. The chain combines TRBV28 with TRBJ1-6, with TRBD1 matching 8 bases. CDR1 MDHEN and CDR2 SYDVKM come from the germline V gene. Germline trimming cut 5 bases from V and 9 bases from J; bases unmatched to any gene: 6. CDR3 size: 14 residues.

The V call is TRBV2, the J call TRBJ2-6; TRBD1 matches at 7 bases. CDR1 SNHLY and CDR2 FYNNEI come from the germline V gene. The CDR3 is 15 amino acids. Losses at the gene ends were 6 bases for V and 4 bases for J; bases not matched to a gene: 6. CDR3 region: CASRTQGSGANVLTF. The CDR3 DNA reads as TGTGCCAGCAGGACACAGGGGTCGGGGGCCAACGTCCTGACTTTC.

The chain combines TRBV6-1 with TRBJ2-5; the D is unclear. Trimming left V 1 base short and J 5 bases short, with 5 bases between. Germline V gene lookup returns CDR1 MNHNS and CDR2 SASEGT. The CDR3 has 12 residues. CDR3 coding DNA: TGTGCCAGCAGTGAAGAAATGGAGACCCAGTACTTC. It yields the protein CASSEEMETQYF.

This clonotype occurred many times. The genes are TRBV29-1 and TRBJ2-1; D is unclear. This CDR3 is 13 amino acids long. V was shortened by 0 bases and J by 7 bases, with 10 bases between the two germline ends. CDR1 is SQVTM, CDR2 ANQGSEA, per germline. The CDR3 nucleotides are TGCAGCGTTGAAGATCTGAACGGGAATGAGCAGTTCTTC. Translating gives CSVEDLNGNEQFF.

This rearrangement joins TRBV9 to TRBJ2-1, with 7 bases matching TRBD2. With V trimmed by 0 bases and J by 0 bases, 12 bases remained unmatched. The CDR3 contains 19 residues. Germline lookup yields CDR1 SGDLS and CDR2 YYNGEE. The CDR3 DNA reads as TGTGCCAGCAGCGTAGAAGGTTGGGTGGGCGGGAGCTCCTACAATGAGCAGTTCTTC. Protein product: CASSVEGWVGGSSYNEQFF. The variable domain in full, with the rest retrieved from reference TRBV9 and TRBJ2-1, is DSGVTQTPKHLITATGQRVTLRCSPRSGDLSVYWYQQSLDQGLQFLIQYYNGEERAKGNILERFSAQQFPDLHSELNLSSLELGDSALYFCASSVEGWVGGSSYNEQFFGPGTRLTVL.

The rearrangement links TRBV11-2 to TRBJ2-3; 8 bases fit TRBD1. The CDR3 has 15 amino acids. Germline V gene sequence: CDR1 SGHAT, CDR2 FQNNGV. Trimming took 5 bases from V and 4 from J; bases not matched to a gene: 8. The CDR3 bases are TGTGCCAGCAGCGGATTCCAGGGGGCCGCAGATACGCAGTATTTT. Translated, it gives CASSGFQGAADTQYF.

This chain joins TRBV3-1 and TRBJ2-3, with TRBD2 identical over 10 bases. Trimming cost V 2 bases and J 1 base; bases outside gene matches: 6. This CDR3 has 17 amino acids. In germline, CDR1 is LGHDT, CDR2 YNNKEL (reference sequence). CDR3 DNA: TGTGCCAGCAGCCAAACTAGCGGGGCAAGTCGCACAGATACGCAGTATTTT. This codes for CASSQTSGASRTDTQYF.

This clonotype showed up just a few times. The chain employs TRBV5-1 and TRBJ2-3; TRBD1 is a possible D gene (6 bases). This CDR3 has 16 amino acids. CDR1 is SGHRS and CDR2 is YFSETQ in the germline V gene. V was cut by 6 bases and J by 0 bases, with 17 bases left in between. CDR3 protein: CASTSGQKASTDTQYF. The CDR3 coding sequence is TGCGCCAGCACTTCAGGACAGAAGGCTAGCACAGATACGCAGTATTTT.

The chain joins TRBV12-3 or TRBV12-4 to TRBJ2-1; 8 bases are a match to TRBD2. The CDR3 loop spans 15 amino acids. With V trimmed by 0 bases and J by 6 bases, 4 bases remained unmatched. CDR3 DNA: TGTGCCAGCAGTTTAGCGCTGGGACTAGGCAATGAGCAGTTCTTC. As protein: CASSLALGLGNEQFF.

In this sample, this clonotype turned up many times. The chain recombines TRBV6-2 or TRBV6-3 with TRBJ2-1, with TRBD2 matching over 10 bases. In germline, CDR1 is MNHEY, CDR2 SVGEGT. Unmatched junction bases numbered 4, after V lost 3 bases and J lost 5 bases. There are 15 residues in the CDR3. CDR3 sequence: CASSYTSGANNEQFF. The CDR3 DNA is TGTGCCAGCAGTTATACTAGCGGGGCCAACAATGAGCAGTTCTTC.

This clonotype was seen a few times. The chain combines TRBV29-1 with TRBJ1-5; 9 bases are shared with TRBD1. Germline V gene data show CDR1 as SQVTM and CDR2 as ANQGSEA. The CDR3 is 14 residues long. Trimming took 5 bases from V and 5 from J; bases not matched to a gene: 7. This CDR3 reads CSVRNRGLDQPQHF. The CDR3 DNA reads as TGCAGCGTTAGAAACAGGGGGCTCGATCAGCCCCAGCATTTT.

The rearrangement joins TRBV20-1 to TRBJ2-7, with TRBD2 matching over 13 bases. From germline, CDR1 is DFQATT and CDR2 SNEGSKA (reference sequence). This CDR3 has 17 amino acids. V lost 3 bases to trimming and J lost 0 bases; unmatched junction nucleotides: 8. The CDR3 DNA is TGCAGTGCTAGCTTCACCGGGACTAGCGGGAACTCCTACGAGCAGTACTTC. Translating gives CSASFTGTSGNSYEQYF.

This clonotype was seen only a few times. This CDR3 reads CASRRTLLSTDTQYF. The CDR3 DNA reads TGTGCCAGCAGGAGGACCCTGCTTAGCACAGATACGCAGTATTTT. The rearrangement uses TRBV2 and TRBJ2-3; D not resolved. The germline CDR1 and CDR2 sequences are SNHLY and FYNNEI. The CDR3 totals 15 residues. V was trimmed by 6 bases and J by 0 bases, leaving 13 bases between them.

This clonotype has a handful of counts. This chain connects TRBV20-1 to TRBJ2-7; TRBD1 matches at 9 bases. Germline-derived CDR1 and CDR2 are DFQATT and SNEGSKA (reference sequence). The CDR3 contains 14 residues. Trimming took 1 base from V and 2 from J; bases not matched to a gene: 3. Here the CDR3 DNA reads TGCAGTGCTAGAGGGGACAGGGCGGCCTACGAGCAGTACTTC. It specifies CSARGDRAAYEQYF.

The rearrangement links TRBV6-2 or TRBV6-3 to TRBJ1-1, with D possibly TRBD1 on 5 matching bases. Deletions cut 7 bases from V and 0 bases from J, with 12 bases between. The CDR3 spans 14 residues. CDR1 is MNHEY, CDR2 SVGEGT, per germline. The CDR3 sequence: CASTIKGLNTEAFF. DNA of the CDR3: TGTGCCAGCACCATAAAGGGGCTGAACACTGAAGCTTTCTTT.

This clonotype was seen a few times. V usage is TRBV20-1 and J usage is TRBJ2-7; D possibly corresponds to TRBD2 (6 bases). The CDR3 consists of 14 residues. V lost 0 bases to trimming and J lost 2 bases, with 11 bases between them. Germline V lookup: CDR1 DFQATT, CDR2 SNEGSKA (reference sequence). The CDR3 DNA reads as TGCAGTGCTAGAGATTCGACTAGGGCCTACGAGCAGTACTTC. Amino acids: CSARDSTRAYEQYF.

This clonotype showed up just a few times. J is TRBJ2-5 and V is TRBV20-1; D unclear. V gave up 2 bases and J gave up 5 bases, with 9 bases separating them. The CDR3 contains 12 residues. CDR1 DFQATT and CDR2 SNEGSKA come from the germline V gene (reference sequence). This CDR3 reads CSARLVLETQYF. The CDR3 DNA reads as TGCAGTGCTAGACTAGTTTTGGAGACCCAGTACTTC.

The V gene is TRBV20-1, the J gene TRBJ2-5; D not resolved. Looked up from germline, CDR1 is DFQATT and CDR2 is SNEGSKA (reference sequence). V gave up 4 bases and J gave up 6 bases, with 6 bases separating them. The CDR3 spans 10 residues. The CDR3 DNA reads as TGCAGTGCTAAGCGAAAGACCCAGTACTTC. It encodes CSAKRKTQYF.

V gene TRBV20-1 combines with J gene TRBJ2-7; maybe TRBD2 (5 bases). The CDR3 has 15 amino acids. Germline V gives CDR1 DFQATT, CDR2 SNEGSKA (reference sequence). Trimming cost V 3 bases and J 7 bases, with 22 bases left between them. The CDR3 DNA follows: TGCAGTGCTAGTCTCACGGACTCGCGGATGATAGAGCAGTACTTC. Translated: CSASLTDSRMIEQYF.

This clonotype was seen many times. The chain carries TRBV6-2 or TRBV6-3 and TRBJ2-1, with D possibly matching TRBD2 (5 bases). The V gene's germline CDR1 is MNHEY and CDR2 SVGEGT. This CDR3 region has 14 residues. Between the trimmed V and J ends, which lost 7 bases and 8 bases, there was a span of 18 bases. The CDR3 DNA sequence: TGTGCCAGCATTAGAAGCGGACCCGGGCATGAGCAGTTCTTC. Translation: CASIRSGPGHEQFF.

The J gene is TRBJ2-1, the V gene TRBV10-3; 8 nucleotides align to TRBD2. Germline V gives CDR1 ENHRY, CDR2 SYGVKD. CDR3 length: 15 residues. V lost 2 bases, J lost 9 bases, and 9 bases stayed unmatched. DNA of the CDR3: TGTGCCATCAGTGAGAACGAGCGGGAGTATGGTGAGCAGTTCTTC. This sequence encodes CAISENEREYGEQFF.

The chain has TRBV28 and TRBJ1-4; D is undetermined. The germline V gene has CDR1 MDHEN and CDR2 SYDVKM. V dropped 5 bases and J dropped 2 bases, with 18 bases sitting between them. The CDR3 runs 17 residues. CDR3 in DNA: TGTGCCAGCAGTCCCCGACCACCGGGAGTCACTAATGAAAAACTGTTTTTT. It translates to CASSPRPPGVTNEKLFF.